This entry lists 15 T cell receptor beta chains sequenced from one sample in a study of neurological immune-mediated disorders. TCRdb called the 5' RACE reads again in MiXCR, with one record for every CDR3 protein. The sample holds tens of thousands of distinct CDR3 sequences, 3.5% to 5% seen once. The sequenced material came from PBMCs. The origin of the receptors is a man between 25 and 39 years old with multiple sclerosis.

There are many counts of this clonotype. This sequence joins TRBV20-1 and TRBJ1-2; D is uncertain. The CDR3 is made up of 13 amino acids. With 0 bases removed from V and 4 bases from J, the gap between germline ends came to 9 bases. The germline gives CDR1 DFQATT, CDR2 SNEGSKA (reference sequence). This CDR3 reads CSARDRGGYGYTF. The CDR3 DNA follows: TGCAGTGCTAGAGATCGGGGAGGCTATGGCTACACCTTC.

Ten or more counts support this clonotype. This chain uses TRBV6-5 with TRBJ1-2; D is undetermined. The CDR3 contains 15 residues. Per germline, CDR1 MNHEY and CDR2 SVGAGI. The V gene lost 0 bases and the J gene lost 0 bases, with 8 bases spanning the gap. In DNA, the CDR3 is TGTGCCAGCAGTTACTCGGGTGGGACTAACTATGGCTACACCTTC. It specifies CASSYSGGTNYGYTF.

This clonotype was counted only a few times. CDR3 coding DNA: TGTGCCATCAGTGCAAGGGGGGTTTCACAAGAGACCCAGTACTTC. This codes for CAISARGVSQETQYF. The chain links TRBV10-3 to TRBJ2-5; TRBD1 or TRBD2 may be the D gene (6 bases each). From germline, CDR1 is ENHRY and CDR2 SYGVKD. Trimming shortened V by 4 bases and J by 2 bases, and 14 bases separated the two germline ends. This CDR3 has 15 residues.

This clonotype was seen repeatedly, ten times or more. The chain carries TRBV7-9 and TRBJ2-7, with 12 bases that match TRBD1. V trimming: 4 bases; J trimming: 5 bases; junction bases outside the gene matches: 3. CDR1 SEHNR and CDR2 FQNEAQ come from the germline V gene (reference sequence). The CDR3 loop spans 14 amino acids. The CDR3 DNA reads TGTGCCAGCAGCTGGGACAGGGGGCGTGACGAGCAGTACTTC. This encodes CASSWDRGRDEQYF.

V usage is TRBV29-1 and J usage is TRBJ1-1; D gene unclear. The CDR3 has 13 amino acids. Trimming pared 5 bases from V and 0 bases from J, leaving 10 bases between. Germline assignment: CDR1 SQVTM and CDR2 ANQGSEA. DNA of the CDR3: TGCAGCGTTACTGCTCGAGTGAACACTGAAGCTTTCTTT. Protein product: CSVTARVNTEAFF. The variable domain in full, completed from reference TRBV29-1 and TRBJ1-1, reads SAVISQKPSRDICQRGTSLTIQCQVDSQVTMMFWYRQQPGQSLTLIATANQGSEATYESGFVIDKFPISRPNLTFSTLTVSNMSPEDSSIYLCSVTARVNTEAFFGQGTRLTVV.

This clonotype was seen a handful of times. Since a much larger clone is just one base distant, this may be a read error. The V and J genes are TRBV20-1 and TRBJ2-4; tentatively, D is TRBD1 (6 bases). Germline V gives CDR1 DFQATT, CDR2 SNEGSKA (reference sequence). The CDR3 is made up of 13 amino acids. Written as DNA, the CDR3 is TGCAGTGCGCGACAGGCAGCGGAAAAAATTCAGTACTTC. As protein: CSARQAAEKIQYF.

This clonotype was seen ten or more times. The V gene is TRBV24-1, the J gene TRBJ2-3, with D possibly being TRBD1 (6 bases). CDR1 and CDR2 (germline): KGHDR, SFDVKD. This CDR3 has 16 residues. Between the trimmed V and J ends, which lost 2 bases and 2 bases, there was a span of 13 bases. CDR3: CATSDYPDSNTDTQYF. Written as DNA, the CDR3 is TGTGCCACCAGTGATTATCCGGACAGCAACACAGATACGCAGTATTTT.

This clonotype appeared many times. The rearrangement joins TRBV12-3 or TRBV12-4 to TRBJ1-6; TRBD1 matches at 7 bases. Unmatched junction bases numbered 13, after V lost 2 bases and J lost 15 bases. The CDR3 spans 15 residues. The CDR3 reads CASSLSEGAFRNLHF. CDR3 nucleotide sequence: TGTGCCAGCAGTTTATCAGAGGGGGCTTTTAGGAACCTCCACTTT.

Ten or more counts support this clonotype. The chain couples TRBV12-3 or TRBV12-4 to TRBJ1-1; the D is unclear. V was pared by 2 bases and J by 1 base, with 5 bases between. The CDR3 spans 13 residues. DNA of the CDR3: TGTGCCAGCAGTTTAAGGGCGAACACTGAAGCTTTCTTT. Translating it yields CASSLRANTEAFF.

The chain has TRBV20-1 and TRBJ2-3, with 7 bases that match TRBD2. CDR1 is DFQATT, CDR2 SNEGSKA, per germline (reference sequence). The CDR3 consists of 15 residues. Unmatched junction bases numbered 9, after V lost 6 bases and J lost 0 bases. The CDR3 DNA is TGCAGTGCCAAACCGGGACTACCAAGCACAGATACGCAGTATTTT. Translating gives CSAKPGLPSTDTQYF.

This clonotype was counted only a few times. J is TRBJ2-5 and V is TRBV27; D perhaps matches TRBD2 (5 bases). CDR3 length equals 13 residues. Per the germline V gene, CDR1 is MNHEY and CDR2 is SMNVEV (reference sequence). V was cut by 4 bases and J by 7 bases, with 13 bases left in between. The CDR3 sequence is CASSSHAAGTQYF. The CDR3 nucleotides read TGTGCCAGCAGTTCCCATGCGGCGGGGACCCAGTACTTC.

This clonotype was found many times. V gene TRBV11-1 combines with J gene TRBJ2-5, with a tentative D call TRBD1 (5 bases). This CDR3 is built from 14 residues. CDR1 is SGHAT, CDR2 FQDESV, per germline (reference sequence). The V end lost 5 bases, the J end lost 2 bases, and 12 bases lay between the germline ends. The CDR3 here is CASSRDRKQETQYF. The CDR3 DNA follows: TGTGCCAGCAGCCGAGACAGAAAACAAGAGACCCAGTACTTC.

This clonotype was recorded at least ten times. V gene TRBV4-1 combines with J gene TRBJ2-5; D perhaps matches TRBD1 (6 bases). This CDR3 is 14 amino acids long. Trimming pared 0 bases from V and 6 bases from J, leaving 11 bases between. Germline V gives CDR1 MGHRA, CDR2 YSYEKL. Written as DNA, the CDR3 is TGCGCCAGCAGCCAAGATCAGGGGACCAAGACCCAGTACTTC. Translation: CASSQDQGTKTQYF.

CDR3 protein: CASSPGLAGPSTDTQYF. The CDR3 bases are TGTGCCAGCTCACCGGGACTAGCGGGGCCTAGCACAGATACGCAGTATTTT. V gene TRBV18 combines with J gene TRBJ2-3; the match to TRBD2 covers 13 bases. The CDR3 sequence is 17 residues long. Germline CDR1 reads KGHSH; CDR2 reads LQKENI. The J segment lost 0 bases and the V segment lost 3 bases, leaving 3 bases of the junction unmatched.

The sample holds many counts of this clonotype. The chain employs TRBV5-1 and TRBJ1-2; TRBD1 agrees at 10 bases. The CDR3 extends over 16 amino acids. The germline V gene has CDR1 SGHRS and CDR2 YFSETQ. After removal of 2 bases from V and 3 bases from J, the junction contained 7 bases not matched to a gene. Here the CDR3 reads CASSFTHGTGDYGYTF. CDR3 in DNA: TGCGCCAGCAGCTTTACCCACGGGACAGGGGACTATGGCTACACCTTC.